This is a list of T cell receptor beta chains from one sample in a study of blood T cell repertoires in COVID-19. TCRdb's table, derived via immunoSEQ multiplex PCR, lists solely in-frame clones and lacks some. The top ten clones hold more than 4% of a sample with 250,000 to 350,000 clones, approximately 83% of them seen once. Sequencing was performed on PBMCs or T cells enriched from blood (not recorded which). The receptors originated from a woman aged 30 to 39 who had recovered from COVID-19. CDR3s include the opening cysteine and the closing phenylalanine or tryptophan. A D gene is named only where the DNA matches it firmly. Clone size is given for some rows only: seen once, a few or many times, or a class if the clone is expanded.

clone_size	v_call	j_call	d_call	cdr3_aa	cdr3_nt
NA	TRBV5-4	TRBJ2-5	NA	CASQALGYRGGETQYF	TGTGCCAGCCAGGCTCTCGGCTACCGGGGTGGGGAGACCCAGTACTTC
NA	TRBV7-9	TRBJ1-6	NA	CASSYPLGGDNSPLHF	TGTGCCAGCAGCTATCCTTTAGGTGGAGATAATTCACCCCTCCACTTT
NA	TRBV7-7	TRBJ2-3	TRBD1	CASSPTGADTQYF	TGTGCCAGCAGCCCAACAGGGGCAGATACGCAGTATTTT
NA	TRBV6-1	TRBJ1-5	NA	CASSESDKQPQHF	TGTGCCAGCAGTGAATCCGACAAGCAGCCCCAGCATTTT
NA	TRBV3-1/TRBV3-2	TRBJ2-7	NA	CASSQGIPGSPYEQYF	TGTGCCAGCAGCCAAGGAATTCCGGGTTCCCCCTACGAGCAGTACTTC
NA	TRBV6-5	TRBJ1-1	NA	CASSYSNPPSGTEAFF	TGTGCCAGCAGTTACTCTAATCCCCCATCGGGCACTGAAGCTTTCTTT
NA	TRBV5-1	TRBJ1-1	NA	CASSSTGGGTEAFF	TGCGCCAGCAGCTCGACAGGAGGTGGGACTGAAGCTTTCTTT
NA	TRBV7-9	TRBJ1-3	NA	CASSLSGSGNTIYF	TGTGCCAGCAGCTTATCGGGGTCGGGAAACACCATATATTTT
NA	TRBV5-6	TRBJ1-3	NA	CASSLLVGSWSGNTIYF	TGTGCCAGCAGCTTGTTAGTCGGGAGTTGGTCTGGAAACACCATATATTTT
once	TRBV9	TRBJ1-1	NA	CASSVVGQGTEAFF	TGTGCCAGCAGCGTAGTAGGCCAGGGCACTGAAGCTTTCTTT
NA	TRBV6-5	TRBJ1-1	NA	CASTRGTEAFF	TGTGCCAGCACGAGGGGGACTGAAGCTTTCTTT
NA	TRBV5-1	TRBJ1-1	NA	CASSLEGAGTEAFF	TGCGCCAGCAGCTTGGAAGGGGCTGGCACTGAAGCTTTCTTT
NA	TRBV19	TRBJ2-1	TRBD1	CASSLTGTGIFYNEQFF	TGTGCCAGTAGCCTTACCGGGACAGGGATTTTCTACAATGAGCAGTTCTTC
NA	TRBV18	TRBJ2-1	TRBD1	CASSPTRDRESYNEQFF	TGTGCCAGCTCACCGACCCGGGACAGGGAAAGCTACAATGAGCAGTTCTTC
NA	TRBV7-9	TRBJ2-7	TRBD2	CASSPRTSGRPYEQYF	TGTGCCAGCAGCCCACGGACTAGCGGGAGGCCTTACGAGCAGTACTTC
once	TRBV30	TRBJ2-3	NA	CAWSPGQQNTQYF	TGTGCCTGGAGTCCCGGACAGCAGAATACGCAGTATTTT
NA	TRBV15	TRBJ1-2	NA	CATSYNNYGYTF	TGTGCCACCAGCTATAATAACTATGGCTACACCTTC
NA	TRBV5-1	TRBJ2-7	NA	CASSLALGGVTYEQYF	TGCGCCAGCAGCTTGGCCCTTGGCGGGGTAACCTACGAGCAGTACTTC
NA	TRBV6-5	TRBJ1-1	TRBD1	CASSDRQGASTEAFF	TGTGCCAGCAGCGACCGACAGGGGGCAAGCACTGAAGCTTTCTTT
few	TRBV5-1	TRBJ1-4	NA	CASSLDEGTGEKLFF	TGCGCCAGCAGCTTGGATGAGGGTACGGGGGAAAAACTGTTTTTT
few	TRBV3-1/TRBV3-2	TRBJ1-1	TRBD1	CASSQAGQGWGTEAFF	TGTGCCAGCAGCCAAGCGGGACAGGGGTGGGGGACTGAAGCTTTCTTT
NA	TRBV7-8	TRBJ1-2	NA	CASSLGRRRGNYGYTF	TGTGCCAGCAGCCTGGGTCGTAGGAGGGGTAACTATGGCTACACCTTC
few	TRBV20-1	TRBJ1-6	NA	CSASAPGVKYNSPLHF	TGCAGTGCTAGTGCTCCCGGGGTTAAGTATAATTCACCCCTCCACTTT
NA	TRBV28	TRBJ1-6	NA	CASSLGGFTLHF	TGTGCCAGCAGTTTGGGGGGGTTCACCCTCCACTTT
NA	TRBV18	TRBJ2-3	TRBD1	CASSRDRGLVDTQYF	TGTGCCAGCTCGAGGGACAGGGGTTTAGTGGATACGCAGTATTTT
NA	TRBV7-8	TRBJ1-4	TRBD1	CASSHPRDRREKLFF	TGTGCCAGCAGTCACCCCAGGGACAGGCGGGAAAAACTGTTTTTT
once	TRBV6-5	TRBJ1-6	TRBD1	CASSTGAARNSPLHF	TGTGCCAGCAGTACAGGGGCCGCCCGGAATTCACCCCTCCACTTT
NA	TRBV20-1	TRBJ1-3	TRBD1	CSASYRDRGGTIYF	TGCAGTGCTAGTTACCGGGACAGGGGAGGCACCATATATTTT
NA	TRBV3-1/TRBV3-2	TRBJ1-3	NA	CASSQWGSDSGNTIYF	TGTGCCAGCAGCCAATGGGGCTCCGACTCTGGAAACACCATATATTTT
NA	TRBV2	TRBJ1-2	TRBD1	CASRAGAGGYGYTF	TGTGCCAGCAGGGCCGGGGCAGGGGGCTATGGCTACACCTTC
NA	TRBV15	TRBJ2-3	TRBD2	CATSRAAGTSGRAEFTQYF	TGTGCCACCAGCAGAGCGGCGGGGACTAGCGGGAGGGCCGAATTTACGCAGTATTTT
once	TRBV29-1	TRBJ1-5	NA	CSVVRRGSNQPQHF	TGCAGCGTTGTTAGGAGGGGAAGCAATCAGCCCCAGCATTTT